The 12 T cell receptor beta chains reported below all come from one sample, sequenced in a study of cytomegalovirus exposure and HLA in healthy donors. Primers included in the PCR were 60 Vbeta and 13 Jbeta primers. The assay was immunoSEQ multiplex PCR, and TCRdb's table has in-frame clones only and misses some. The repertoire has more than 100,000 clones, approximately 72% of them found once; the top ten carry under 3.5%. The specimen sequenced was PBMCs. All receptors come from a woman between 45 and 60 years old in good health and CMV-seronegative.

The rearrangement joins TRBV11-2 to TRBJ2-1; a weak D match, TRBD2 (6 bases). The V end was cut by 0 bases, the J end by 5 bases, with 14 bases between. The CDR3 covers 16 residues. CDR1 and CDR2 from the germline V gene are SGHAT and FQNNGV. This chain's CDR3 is CASSLDRLVLDNEQFF. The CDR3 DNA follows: TGTGCCAGCAGCTTAGATAGACTAGTCTTGGACAATGAGCAGTTCTTC.

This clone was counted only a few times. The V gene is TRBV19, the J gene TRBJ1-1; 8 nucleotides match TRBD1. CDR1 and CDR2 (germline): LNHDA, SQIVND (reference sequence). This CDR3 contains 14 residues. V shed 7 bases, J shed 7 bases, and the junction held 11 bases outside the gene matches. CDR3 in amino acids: CASTSRGLGNEAFF. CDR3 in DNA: TGTGCCAGTACCAGCAGGGGGCTAGGGAATGAAGCTTTCTTT.

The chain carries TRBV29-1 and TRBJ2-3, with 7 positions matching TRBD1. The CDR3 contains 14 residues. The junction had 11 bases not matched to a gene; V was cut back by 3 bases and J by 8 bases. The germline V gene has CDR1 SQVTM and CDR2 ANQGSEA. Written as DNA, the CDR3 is TGCAGCGTTGACAGGCAGGGGGTTGGAGTTACGCAGTATTTT. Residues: CSVDRQGVGVTQYF.

CDR3 sequence (DNA): TGTGCCACCAGCGAGGGACAGGGACGTGAGGGCTACACCTTC. Translated: CATSEGQGREGYTF. The V gene is TRBV10-3, the J gene TRBJ1-2; TRBD1 agrees at 9 bases. This CDR3 spans 14 amino acids. The V gene's germline CDR1 is ENHRY and CDR2 SYGVKD. J was trimmed by 8 bases and V by 10 bases; bases with no gene match: 14.

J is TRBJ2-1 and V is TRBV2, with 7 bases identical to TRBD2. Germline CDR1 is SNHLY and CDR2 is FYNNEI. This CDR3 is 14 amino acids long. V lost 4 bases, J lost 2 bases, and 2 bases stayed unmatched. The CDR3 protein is CASSGTRTYNEQFF. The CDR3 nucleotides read TGTGCCAGCAGTGGGACTAGGACCTACAATGAGCAGTTCTTC.

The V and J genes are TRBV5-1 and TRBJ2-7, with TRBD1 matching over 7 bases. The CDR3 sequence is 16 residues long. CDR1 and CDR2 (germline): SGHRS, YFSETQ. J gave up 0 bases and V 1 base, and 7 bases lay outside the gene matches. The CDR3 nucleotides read TGCGCCAGCAGCTTGCGTCCAGGGGGTAGCTCCTACGAGCAGTACTTC. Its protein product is CASSLRPGGSSYEQYF.

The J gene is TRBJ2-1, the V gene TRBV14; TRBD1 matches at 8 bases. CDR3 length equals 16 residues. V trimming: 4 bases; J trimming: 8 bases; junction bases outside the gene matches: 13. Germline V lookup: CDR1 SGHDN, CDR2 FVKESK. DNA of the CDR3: TGTGCCAGCAGCCCCCTGGGTACAGGGGGTTTGTATGAGCAGTTCTTC. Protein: CASSPLGTGGLYEQFF.

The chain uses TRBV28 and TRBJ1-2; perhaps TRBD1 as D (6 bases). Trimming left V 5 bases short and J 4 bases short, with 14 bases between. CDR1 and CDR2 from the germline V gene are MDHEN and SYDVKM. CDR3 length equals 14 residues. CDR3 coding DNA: TGTGCCAGCAGTAACCAGGGGTTACGCTATGGCTACACCTTC. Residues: CASSNQGLRYGYTF.

CDR3 in DNA: TGTGCCAGTAGTCCTGAGAATAACAATGAGCAGTTCTTC. Translated: CASSPENNNEQFF. The rearrangement links TRBV19 to TRBJ2-1; D gene uncertain. The CDR3 is made up of 13 amino acids. Trimming stripped 5 bases from V and 5 bases from J, with 10 bases between. In germline, CDR1 is LNHDA, CDR2 SQIVND (reference sequence).

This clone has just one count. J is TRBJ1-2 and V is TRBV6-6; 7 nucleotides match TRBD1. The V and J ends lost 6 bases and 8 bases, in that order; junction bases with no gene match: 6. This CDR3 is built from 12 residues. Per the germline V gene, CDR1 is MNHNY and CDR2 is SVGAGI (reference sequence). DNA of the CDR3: TGTGCCAGCAGCTGGGACAGCAGGGGCTACACCTTC. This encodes CASSWDSRGYTF.

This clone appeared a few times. The CDR3 region has the DNA TGTGCCAGCAGCTCTCAGACTAGAACGGCAACCTACGAGCAGTACTTC. Its translation: CASSSQTRTATYEQYF. The chain couples TRBV11-2 to TRBJ2-7; the D gene is possibly TRBD2 (6 bases). Germline V gives CDR1 SGHAT, CDR2 FQNNGV. The CDR3 contains 16 residues. Trimming took 4 bases from V and 2 from J, leaving 18 bases between them.

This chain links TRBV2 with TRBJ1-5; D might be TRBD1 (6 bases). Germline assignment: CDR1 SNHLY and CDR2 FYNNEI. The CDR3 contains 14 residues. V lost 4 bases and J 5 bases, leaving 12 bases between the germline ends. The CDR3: CASSAYRVDQPQHF. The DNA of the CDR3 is TGTGCCAGCAGTGCTTACAGGGTGGATCAGCCCCAGCATTTT.